This T cell receptor (beta chain) was obtained from a study of blood T cell repertoires in COVID-19. Turning to the study itself: Nucleic acid was either cDNA or gDNA, and it came from T cells, B-cell-depleted T cells, or PBMCs.

Data came from immunoSEQ multiplex PCR; TCRdb stores just in-frame clones and leaves some out. The sample records 9,500 to 15,000 clones, 60% to 85% being singletons. The germline gives CDR1 MNHNY, CDR2 SVGAGI (reference sequence). The CDR3 contains 14 residues. Trimming cost V 9 bases and J 1 base; bases outside gene matches: 8. The sample was peripheral blood. The clonotype was recovered from a man in his sixties with COVID-19, enrolled during active disease. The gene calls are TRBV6-6 and TRBJ2-5, with 7 bases aligning to TRBD2. The CDR3 protein is CASRWGGSQETQYF. The CDR3 DNA reads TGTGCCAGTCGCTGGGGGGGAAGCCAAGAGACCCAGTACTTC.